Listed below are T cell receptor beta chains from one sample, sequenced in a study of CD8+ T cells in alopecia areata. Sequenced by immunoSEQ multiplex PCR; TCRdb stores in-frame clones only, minus some. There are 150,000 to 200,000 clones in the sample; around 64% occur only once, and about 1.3% lies in the top ten. The input for sequencing was CD4+ T cells sorted from blood, taken around week 49, from a patient treated with tofacitinib. These receptors were collected from a human donor with alopecia areata. Both conserved end residues are part of each CDR3. A D gene is named only where the DNA matches it firmly. Size values are once, few and many counts, or a class for expanded clones, and some rows have none.

cdr3_length,d_call,clone_size,v_call,j_call,cdr3_aa,cdr3_nt
14,NA,many,TRBV30,TRBJ1-4,CAWSGQSTNEKLFF,TGTGCCTGGAGTGGACAGTCAACTAATGAAAAACTGTTTTTT
17,NA,few,TRBV5-1,TRBJ2-2,CASSLGTGTTNTGELFF,TGCGCCAGCAGCTTGGGGACCGGGACAACGAACACCGGGGAGCTGTTTTTT
14,NA,NA,TRBV30,TRBJ1-4,CAWSDGNIRAGVFF,TGTGCCTGGAGTGATGGTAACATCCGCGCTGGGGTGTTTTTT
13,NA,NA,TRBV30,TRBJ1-1,CAWRVRGNTEAFF,TGTGCCTGGAGGGTGCGGGGGAACACTGAAGCTTTCTTT
15,TRBD1,NA,TRBV15,TRBJ1-5,CATSRGQGSNQPQHF,TGTGCCACCAGCAGGGGACAGGGGTCAAATCAGCCCCAGCATTTT
13,NA,NA,TRBV2,TRBJ1-2,CASSELEDYGYTF,TGTGCCAGCAGTGAGTTGGAGGATTATGGCTACACCTTC
14,TRBD1,NA,TRBV30,TRBJ2-7,CASLKDRGPYEQYF,TGTGCCTCCCTAAAGGACAGGGGGCCCTACGAGCAGTACTTC
19,NA,NA,TRBV6-1,TRBJ2-1,CASSGVAVSSMGSYNEQFF,TGTGCCAGCAGTGGGGTTGCAGTGTCGAGTATGGGGTCCTACAATGAGCAGTTCTTC
12,NA,NA,TRBV29-1,TRBJ1-3,CSVVLGGNTIYF,TGCAGCGTTGTTCTAGGGGGAAACACCATATATTTT
12,NA,NA,TRBV10-3,TRBJ2-7,CAISAAAYEQYF,TGTGCCATCAGTGCGGCAGCCTACGAGCAGTACTTC
14,NA,few,TRBV11-3,TRBJ2-3,CASSLAVAGDTQYF,TGTGCCAGCAGCTTAGCCGTAGCTGGGGATACGCAGTATTTT
11,NA,NA,TRBV13,TRBJ2-5,CASSLEETQYF,TGTGCCAGCAGCTTAGAGGAGACCCAGTACTTC
16,NA,NA,TRBV9,TRBJ2-6,CASSRRTSSGANVLTF,TGTGCCAGCAGCCGTCGGACCTCCTCTGGGGCCAACGTCCTGACTTTC
14,NA,NA,TRBV9,TRBJ1-6,CASSDDRINSPLHF,TGTGCCAGCAGCGACGACAGGATTAATTCACCCCTCCACTTT
12,NA,NA,TRBV7-2,TRBJ1-1,CASSPLRSEAFF,TGTGCCAGCAGCCCCTTACGGTCTGAAGCTTTCTTT
13,NA,few,TRBV14,TRBJ2-5,CASSQVAGMTQYF,TGTGCCAGCAGCCAAGTCGCAGGGATGACCCAGTACTTC
11,NA,NA,TRBV7-8,TRBJ2-7,CASSLYYEQYF,TGTGCCAGCAGCTTATACTACGAGCAGTACTTC
13,NA,NA,TRBV11-2,TRBJ2-1,CASSSRTLREQFF,TGTGCCAGCAGCTCCCGGACTTTGCGAGAGCAGTTCTTC
13,NA,once,TRBV15,TRBJ2-7,CATSREGAYEQYF,TGTGCCACCAGCAGAGAAGGCGCCTACGAGCAGTACTTC
16,NA,NA,TRBV5-6,TRBJ2-7,CASSYPGGLPPYEQYF,TGTGCCAGCAGCTATCCCGGGGGGCTGCCTCCCTACGAGCAGTACTTC
13,NA,NA,TRBV30,TRBJ2-3,CAWSLGARDTQYF,TGTGCCTGGAGTCTGGGGGCCCGGGATACGCAGTATTTT
12,TRBD2,NA,TRBV30,TRBJ2-7,CASTQRGDEQYF,TGTGCCTCAACCCAACGGGGGGACGAGCAGTACTTC
12,TRBD1,NA,TRBV7-2,TRBJ1-2,CASSLGLTGRTF,TGTGCCAGCAGCTTAGGGCTGACAGGGCGCACCTTC
12,NA,NA,TRBV6-1,TRBJ2-1,CASSLVGNEQFF,TGTGCCAGCAGCCTAGTTGGCAATGAGCAGTTCTTC
15,NA,NA,TRBV9,TRBJ1-6,CASSVEAGVDSPLHF,TGTGCCAGCAGCGTAGAGGCGGGTGTTGATTCACCCCTCCACTTT
13,TRBD1,NA,TRBV15,TRBJ2-7,CATRGTGAYEQYF,TGTGCCACCAGAGGGACAGGGGCCTACGAGCAGTACTTC
14,TRBD1,NA,TRBV15,TRBJ1-2,CATSRDRGRRGYTF,TGTGCCACCAGCAGAGACAGGGGGAGGAGAGGCTACACCTTC
12,NA,NA,TRBV29-1,TRBJ1-1,CSVSTGRTEAFF,TGCAGCGTTTCGACAGGCCGGACTGAAGCTTTCTTT
12,NA,few,TRBV25-1,TRBJ1-1,CASSDVGTEAFF,TGTGCCAGCAGTGACGTGGGCACTGAAGCTTTCTTT
13,NA,many,TRBV7-2,TRBJ1-1,CASSSDRNTEAFF,TGTGCCAGCAGCTCAGACAGGAACACTGAAGCTTTCTTT
17,NA,NA,TRBV9,TRBJ1-2,CASSVGPAGGVDYGYTF,TGTGCCAGCAGCGTAGGCCCCGCAGGAGGTGTTGACTATGGCTACACCTTC
11,NA,NA,TRBV30,TRBJ1-3,CAWSTGNTIYF,TGTGCCTGGAGTACGGGGAACACCATATATTTT
15,TRBD1,NA,TRBV19,TRBJ1-1,CASRPRGEGRTEAFF,TGTGCCAGTAGACCCAGGGGGGAGGGACGGACTGAAGCTTTCTTT
14,TRBD1,NA,TRBV14,TRBJ1-1,CASSPQGGNTEAFF,TGTGCCAGCAGCCCCCAGGGGGGGAACACTGAAGCTTTCTTT
16,TRBD2,NA,TRBV4-2,TRBJ2-3,CASSQLTSGGTDTQYF,TGTGCCAGCAGCCAACTCACTAGCGGGGGCACAGATACGCAGTATTTT
14,NA,NA,TRBV2,TRBJ1-2,CASSEARQNYGYTF,TGTGCCAGCAGTGAAGCGCGACAGAACTATGGCTACACCTTC
13,NA,once,TRBV29-1,TRBJ1-5,CSALTGGSQPQHF,TGCAGCGCCCTGACGGGGGGATCACAGCCCCAGCATTTT
14,TRBD1,NA,TRBV7-2,TRBJ1-4,CASSPGTGNEKLFF,TGTGCCAGCAGCCCCGGGACAGGGAATGAAAAACTGTTTTTT
15,NA,NA,TRBV29-1,TRBJ2-1,CSGKEGGPTYNEQFF,TGCAGCGGAAAGGAGGGGGGGCCGACCTACAATGAGCAGTTCTTC
16,NA,NA,TRBV2,TRBJ1-5,CASRGRVQDSNQPQHF,TGTGCCAGCAGGGGAAGGGTACAAGATAGCAATCAGCCCCAGCATTTT
15,NA,NA,TRBV2,TRBJ2-3,CASSGGPSSTATQYF,TGTGCCAGCAGCGGAGGGCCTAGTTCTACAGCTACGCAGTATTTT
13,TRBD1,few,TRBV2,TRBJ1-5,CASKRQGDQPQHF,TGTGCCAGCAAAAGACAGGGTGATCAGCCCCAGCATTTT
15,NA,NA,TRBV4-3,TRBJ1-5,CASSQDRHGDQPQHF,TGCGCCAGCAGCCAAGACAGGCATGGCGATCAGCCCCAGCATTTT
14,NA,NA,TRBV2,TRBJ1-1,CASSELVGAAEAFF,TGTGCCAGCAGTGAACTGGTGGGGGCCGCTGAAGCTTTCTTT
13,NA,few,TRBV29-1,TRBJ2-1,CSVGTGPPNEQFF,TGCAGCGTCGGAACTGGACCACCAAATGAGCAGTTCTTC
12,NA,NA,TRBV14,TRBJ1-6,CASSQVRSPLHF,TGTGCCAGCAGCCAAGTGAGGTCACCCCTCCACTTT
13,NA,NA,TRBV14,TRBJ2-6,CASSQSGANVLTF,TGTGCCAGCAGCCAGTCTGGGGCCAACGTCCTGACTTTC
13,NA,NA,TRBV29-1,TRBJ2-3,CSQGPRDTDTQYF,TGCAGCCAAGGGCCTAGGGACACAGATACGCAGTATTTT
11,NA,NA,TRBV6-5,TRBJ2-4,CASLRGNIQYF,TGTGCCAGCCTGAGGGGGAACATTCAGTACTTC
16,NA,NA,TRBV6-6,TRBJ2-7,CASSYSRIQSTYEQYF,TGTGCCAGCAGTTACTCTAGGATACAGTCGACCTACGAGCAGTACTTC
14,NA,medium-sized,TRBV6-6,TRBJ2-7,CASNTAGSSYEQYF,TGTGCCAGCAACACGGCGGGGAGCTCCTACGAGCAGTACTTC
15,TRBD2,NA,TRBV7-2,TRBJ2-7,CASSPELAGKYEQYF,TGTGCCAGCAGCCCAGAACTAGCGGGGAAGTACGAGCAGTACTTC
15,TRBD2,NA,TRBV4-3,TRBJ2-1,CASSQGRTSSNEQFF,TGCGCCAGCAGCCAAGGGAGGACTAGTTCCAATGAGCAGTTCTTC